This T cell receptor beta chain was sequenced during a study of cytomegalovirus exposure and HLA in healthy donors. In regard to this clone: The antigen remains unidentified.

In the PCR, 60 Vbeta and 13 Jbeta primers were used. Method: immunoSEQ multiplex PCR; TCRdb's copy keeps in-frame clones and lacks some. Among 150,000 to 200,000 clones, more than 75% were seen once, and the ten largest hold 1.5%. Study-level findings and limits: The study recorded 150 to 200 TCR beta chains that were cytomegalovirus-associated.

This TCR came from a girl aged 5-17 years in good health and CMV-seropositive. The sequenced sample was PBMCs.

The CDR3 here is CSVDGARYYNEQFF. The CDR3, as DNA: TGCAGCGTTGATGGGGCTAGATACTACAATGAGCAGTTCTTC. The chain carries TRBV29-1 and TRBJ2-1; TRBD1 might be the D (5 bases). V gave up 3 bases and J gave up 3 bases, with 12 bases separating them. The germline gives CDR1 SQVTM, CDR2 ANQGSEA. The length of the CDR3 is 14 residues.